What follows are 18 T cell receptor beta chains derived from one specimen sequenced in a study of OX40 agonist ivuxolimab in advanced cancers. Method: immunoSEQ multiplex PCR; TCRdb's copy keeps in-frame clones and lacks some. The sample includes some 82,000 clones, around 90% of them seen just once. This specimen was CD4+ or CD8+ T cells sorted from blood, taken in a trial of the OX40 agonist ivuxolimab. All receptors derive from an adult with an advanced solid tumor such as melanoma, head and neck, liver or kidney cancer.

J is TRBJ2-2 and V is TRBV7-8, with a possible D match to TRBD1 (6 bases). CDR3 length equals 15 residues. Trimming removed 5 bases from V and 1 base from J, with 11 bases in between. In germline, CDR1 is SGHVS, CDR2 FQNEAQ. CDR3 in amino acids: CASSPRQVNTGELFF. CDR3 DNA: TGTGCCAGCAGCCCAAGACAGGTGAACACCGGGGAGCTGTTTTTT.

This chain uses TRBV7-2 with TRBJ1-2, with a tentative D call TRBD1 (5 bases). Germline loops: CDR1 SGHTA, CDR2 FQGNSA. The CDR3 contains 13 residues. Trimming removed 5 bases from V and 5 bases from J, with 12 bases in between. The DNA of the CDR3 is TGTGCCAGCAGCCAAGACAGACAATATGGCTACACCTTC. Its protein product is CASSQDRQYGYTF.

The gene calls are TRBV18 and TRBJ2-2, with unresolved D. Trimming shortened V by 3 bases and J by 4 bases, and 12 bases separated the two germline ends. This CDR3 spans 15 amino acids. CDR1 KGHSH and CDR2 LQKENI come from the germline V gene. The CDR3, as DNA: TGTGCCAGCTCACCGGTCCCAGGTTTCACCGGGGAGCTGTTTTTT. This codes for CASSPVPGFTGELFF.

This chain links TRBV7-2 with TRBJ1-6; D gene uncertain. The CDR3 loop spans 15 amino acids. Trimming pared 4 bases from V and 7 bases from J, leaving 14 bases between. Germline V gene sequence: CDR1 SGHTA, CDR2 FQGNSA. In DNA, the CDR3 is TGTGCCAGCAGCTCGCCTGAGGCCATGAATTCACCCCTCCACTTT. The encoded protein is CASSSPEAMNSPLHF.

This chain links TRBV7-2 with TRBJ2-1; D gene uncertain. The CDR3 covers 15 residues. Germline CDR1 SGHTA, CDR2 FQGNSA. Trimming took off 0 bases at V and 6 bases at J, with 12 bases between the two ends. The CDR3 loop is CASSLAPGPGNEQFF. Here the CDR3 DNA reads TGTGCCAGCAGCTTAGCGCCGGGCCCAGGCAATGAGCAGTTCTTC.

This clone was seen just once. The chain is built from TRBV5-6 and TRBJ2-7; D gene unclear. Germline lookup yields CDR1 SGHDT and CDR2 YYEEEE. This CDR3 region has 16 residues. V was clipped by 1 base and J by 3 bases, with 17 bases between them. The CDR3 nucleotides read TGTGCCAGCAGCTTGTCAATGGGCCAGATAGACTACGAGCAGTACTTC. Amino acids: CASSLSMGQIDYEQYF.

As for this clone: The identical CDR3 is also encoded by other nucleotide sequences in the sample. The chain carries TRBV7-3 and TRBJ1-2, with a possible D match to TRBD1 (5 bases). V was clipped by 6 bases and J by 8 bases, with 13 bases between them. The CDR3 has 12 residues. CDR1 SGHTA and CDR2 FQGTGA come from the germline V gene. CDR3 loop: CASSLSGDGYTF. CDR3 in DNA: TGTGCCAGCAGTTTGTCGGGGGACGGCTACACCTTC.

The J gene is TRBJ1-5, the V gene TRBV7-2; D is undetermined. Trimming pared 0 bases from V and 1 base from J, leaving 4 bases between. Looked up from germline, CDR1 is SGHTA and CDR2 is FQGNSA. This CDR3 spans 14 amino acids. As DNA, the CDR3 is TGTGCCAGCAGCTTAGCGGTCAGCAATCAGCCCCAGCATTTT. Translated: CASSLAVSNQPQHF.

CDR3 nucleotide sequence: TGTGCCAGCAAACTCCGAGCGGGGGAGGAGACCCAGTACTTC. This gives the protein CASKLRAGEETQYF. The chain combines TRBV5-4 with TRBJ2-5; 8 bases match TRBD2. There are 14 residues in the CDR3. V lost 6 bases to trimming and J lost 5 bases; unmatched junction nucleotides: 9. Germline V gene lookup returns CDR1 SGHNT and CDR2 YYREEE (reference sequence).

The genes are TRBV7-2 and TRBJ2-1; 13 nucleotides match TRBD2. The CDR3 consists of 14 residues. Germline V gene data show CDR1 as SGHTA and CDR2 as FQGNSA. Germline trimming cut 5 bases from V and 8 bases from J; bases unmatched to any gene: 3. The CDR3 DNA reads as TGTGCCAGCAGCCCCGGACTAGCGGGAGATGAGCAGTTCTTC. Translated, it gives CASSPGLAGDEQFF. The full variable domain, in which reference TRBV7-2 and TRBJ2-1 provide the parts outside the CDR3, is GAGVSQSPSNKVTEKGKDVELRCDPISGHTALYWYRQSLGQGLEFLIYFQGNSAPDKSGLPSDRFSAERTGGSVSTLTIQRTQQEDSAVYLCASSPGLAGDEQFFGPGTRLTVL.

The rearrangement uses TRBV5-4 and TRBJ2-1; TRBD2 matches 8 bases. Germline V gene sequence: CDR1 SGHNT, CDR2 YYREEE (reference sequence). The CDR3 is made up of 16 amino acids. Trimming took 0 bases from V and 1 from J; bases not matched to a gene: 3. CDR3 amino acids: CASSLVSGRSYNEQFF. In nucleotides, the CDR3 is TGTGCCAGCAGCTTGGTCAGCGGGAGATCCTACAATGAGCAGTTCTTC.

The CDR3 DNA is TGCGCCAGCAGCTTGGAAGGGACTAGGGGTAATGAGCAGTTCTTC. Its translation: CASSLEGTRGNEQFF. The rearrangement joins TRBV5-1 to TRBJ2-1; 8 positions agree with TRBD2. The junction had 6 bases not matched to a gene; V was cut back by 0 bases and J by 7 bases. The CDR3 loop spans 15 amino acids. CDR1 is SGHRS and CDR2 is YFSETQ in the germline V gene.

This clone was picked up one time. V gene TRBV7-2 combines with J gene TRBJ1-5; 7 bases match TRBD1. Germline CDR1 and CDR2: SGHTA and FQGNSA. J was trimmed by 3 bases and V by 5 bases; bases with no gene match: 4. The CDR3 has 14 amino acids. The CDR3 is CASSQGTVNQPQHF. In DNA form, the CDR3 reads TGTGCCAGCAGCCAAGGGACAGTCAATCAGCCCCAGCATTTT.

This clone was detected once. The chain employs TRBV19 and TRBJ1-5, with D perhaps TRBD1 (5 bases). The germline V gene encodes CDR1 LNHDA and CDR2 SQIVND (reference sequence). This CDR3 spans 14 amino acids. Trimming removed 5 bases at V and 4 bases at J, with 12 bases between. The CDR3 loop is CASSSRQPNQPQHF. The CDR3 DNA follows: TGTGCCAGTAGTTCACGACAGCCAAATCAGCCCCAGCATTTT.

The chain is built from TRBV20-1 and TRBJ2-1; possibly TRBD2 for D (5 bases). The germline gives CDR1 DFQATT, CDR2 SNEGSKA (reference sequence). V was shortened by 5 bases and J by 7 bases, with 9 bases between the two germline ends. This CDR3 is 11 amino acids long. The CDR3 protein is CSAEGWNEQFF. CDR3 bases: TGCAGTGCTGAGGGTTGGAATGAGCAGTTCTTC.

The V and J genes are TRBV7-3 and TRBJ2-2, with D perhaps matching TRBD2 (6 bases). Per the germline V gene, CDR1 is SGHTA and CDR2 is FQGTGA. CDR3 length equals 16 residues. Trimming left V 2 bases short and J 5 bases short, with 15 bases between. CDR3 bases: TGTGCCAGCAGCTTATTATCAATTGGAGGGACCGGGGAGCTGTTTTTT. It encodes CASSLLSIGGTGELFF.

The chain recombines TRBV5-4 with TRBJ2-2; 12 bases are a match to TRBD2. J gave up 5 bases and V 4 bases, and 9 bases lay outside the gene matches. The CDR3 extends over 17 amino acids. Germline loops: CDR1 SGHNT, CDR2 YYREEE (reference sequence). The CDR3 nucleotides read TGTGCCAGCAGCGCCCCCGCGGGGACTAGCGGGACCGGGGAGCTGTTTTTT. This gives the protein CASSAPAGTSGTGELFF.

The chain links TRBV7-2 to TRBJ1-2; D call uncertain. V was cut by 1 base and J by 4 bases, with 10 bases left in between. CDR1 is SGHTA and CDR2 is FQGNSA in the germline V gene. There are 14 residues in the CDR3. The CDR3, as DNA: TGTGCCAGCAGCTTAGAGCAGACCCTCTATGGCTACACCTTC. This gives the protein CASSLEQTLYGYTF.